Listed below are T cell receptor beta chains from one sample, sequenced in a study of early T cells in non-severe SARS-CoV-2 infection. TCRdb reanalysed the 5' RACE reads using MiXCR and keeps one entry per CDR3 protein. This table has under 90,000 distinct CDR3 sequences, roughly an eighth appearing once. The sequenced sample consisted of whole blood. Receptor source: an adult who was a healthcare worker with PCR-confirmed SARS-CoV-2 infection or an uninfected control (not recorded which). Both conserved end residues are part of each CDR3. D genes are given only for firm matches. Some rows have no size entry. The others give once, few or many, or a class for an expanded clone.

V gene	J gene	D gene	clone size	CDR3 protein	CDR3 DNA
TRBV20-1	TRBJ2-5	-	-	CSAHPGASRETQYF	TGCAGTGCTCACCCGGGGGCGAGTCGAGAGACCCAGTACTTC
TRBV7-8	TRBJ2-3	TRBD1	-	CASSSDRAHTDTQYF	TGTGCCAGCAGCTCGGACAGGGCCCACACAGATACGCAGTATTTT
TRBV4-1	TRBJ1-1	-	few	CASSQVSGKSTEAFF	TGCGCCAGCAGCCAAGTATCAGGGAAGAGTACTGAAGCTTTCTTT
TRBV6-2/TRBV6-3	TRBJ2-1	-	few	CASLTTSGLEGEQFF	TGTGCCAGCCTCACGACTAGTGGCCTGGAGGGGGAGCAGTTCTTC
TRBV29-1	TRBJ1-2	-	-	CSVERTAYGYTF	TGCAGCGTTGAGCGGACAGCCTATGGCTACACCTTC
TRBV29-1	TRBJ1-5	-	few	CSVGWQGKQPQHF	TGCAGCGTGGGGTGGCAGGGAAAACAGCCCCAGCATTTT
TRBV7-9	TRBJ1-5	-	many	CASSLYLGRGSNQPQHF	TGTGCCAGCAGCTTATATCTGGGGCGTGGTAGCAATCAGCCCCAGCATTTT
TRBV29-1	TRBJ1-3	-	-	CSVEDTAGGNTIYF	TGCAGCGTTGAAGATACCGCCGGCGGAAACACCATATATTTT
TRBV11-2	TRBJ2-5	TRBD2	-	CASSLTSGRAGTQYF	TGTGCCAGCAGCTTAACTAGCGGGAGGGCCGGGACCCAGTACTTC
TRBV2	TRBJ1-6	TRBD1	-	CASSEQGANSPLHF	TGTGCCAGCAGTGAACAGGGGGCGAATTCACCCCTCCACTTT
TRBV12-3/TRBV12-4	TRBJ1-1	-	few	CASSWAGTEAFF	TGTGCCAGCAGTTGGGCGGGCACTGAAGCTTTCTTT
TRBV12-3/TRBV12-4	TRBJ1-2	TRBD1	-	CASSPGQGYYGYTF	TGTGCCAGCAGTCCGGGACAGGGGTATTATGGCTACACCTTC
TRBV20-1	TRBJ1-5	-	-	CSASYRSNQPQHF	TGCAGTGCTAGTTATAGAAGCAATCAGCCCCAGCATTTT
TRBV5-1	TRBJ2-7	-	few	CASSLEQQLTSYEQYF	TGCGCCAGCAGCTTGGAGCAGCAGTTAACCTCCTACGAGCAGTACTTC
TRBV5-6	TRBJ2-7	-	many	CASSTTRVVHYEQYF	TGTGCCAGCAGCACGACTAGAGTCGTCCACTACGAGCAGTACTTC
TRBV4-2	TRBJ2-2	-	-	CASSPSGRLEAGELFF	TGTGCCAGCAGCCCGAGCGGGCGCCTTGAGGCCGGGGAGCTGTTTTTT
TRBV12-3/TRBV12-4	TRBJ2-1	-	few	CASRRPGTGNNEQFF	TGTGCCAGCAGAAGGCCCGGGACTGGTAACAATGAGCAGTTCTTC
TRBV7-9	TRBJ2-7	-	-	CASSLAGSSTYEQYF	TGTGCCAGCAGCTTAGCGGGGTCGTCAACCTACGAGCAGTACTTC
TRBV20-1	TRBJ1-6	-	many	CSAFIRSSYNSPLHF	TGCAGTGCTTTTATAAGGAGCTCCTATAATTCACCCCTCCACTTT
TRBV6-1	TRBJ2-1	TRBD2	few	CASSEVLAGDYNEQFF	TGTGCCAGCAGTGAAGTACTAGCGGGGGACTACAATGAGCAGTTCTTC
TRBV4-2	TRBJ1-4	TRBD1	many	CASSQEGTGWEKLFF	TGTGCCAGCAGCCAAGAGGGGACAGGGTGGGAAAAACTGTTTTTT
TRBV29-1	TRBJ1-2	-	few	CSVVSGVDGYTF	TGCAGCGTTGTATCCGGGGTGGATGGCTACACCTTC
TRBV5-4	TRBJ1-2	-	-	CASSLEGSRYGYTF	TGTGCCAGCAGCTTGGAGGGTTCAAGGTATGGCTACACCTTC
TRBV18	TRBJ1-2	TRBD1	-	CASSTYPGQGLTYTF	TGTGCCAGCTCAACCTATCCGGGACAGGGATTGACCTACACCTTC
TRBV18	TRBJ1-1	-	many	CASSPQAGGTEAFF	TGTGCCAGCTCACCTCAGGCGGGGGGCACTGAAGCTTTCTTT
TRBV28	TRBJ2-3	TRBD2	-	CASSPLAGSSTDTQYF	TGTGCCAGCAGTCCACTAGCGGGTAGTAGTACAGATACGCAGTATTTT
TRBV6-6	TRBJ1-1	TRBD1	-	CASSSIDRGNEAFF	TGTGCCAGCAGTTCTATAGACAGGGGGAATGAAGCTTTCTTT
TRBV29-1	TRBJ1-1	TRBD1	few	CSVADRGALEAFF	TGCAGCGTTGCGGACAGGGGAGCCCTTGAAGCTTTCTTT
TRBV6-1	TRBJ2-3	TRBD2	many	CASSGNSGGAEYF	TGTGCCAGCAGTGGGAATAGCGGGGGGGCGGAGTATTTT
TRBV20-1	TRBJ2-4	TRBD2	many	CSARGDSGRAINIQYF	TGCAGTGCTAGAGGGGATAGCGGGAGGGCCATCAACATTCAGTACTTC
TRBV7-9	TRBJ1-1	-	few	CASSLGPPGLNTEAFF	TGTGCCAGCAGCTTAGGACCCCCCGGGCTGAACACTGAAGCTTTCTTT
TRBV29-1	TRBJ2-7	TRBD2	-	CSVVRGAAYEQYF	TGCAGCGTTGTGCGGGGGGCGGCCTACGAGCAGTACTTC
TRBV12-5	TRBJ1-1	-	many	CASASPPGWGTEAFF	TGTGCTAGTGCTTCCCCCCCGGGGTGGGGCACTGAAGCTTTCTTT
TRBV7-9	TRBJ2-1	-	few	CASTPQQFF	TGTGCCAGCACCCCCCAGCAGTTCTTC
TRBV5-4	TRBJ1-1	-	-	CASSPLTMESEAFF	TGTGCCAGCAGCCCGCTGACAATGGAAAGTGAAGCTTTCTTT
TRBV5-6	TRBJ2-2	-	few	CASSLELSTGELFF	TGTGCCAGCAGCTTGGAGCTATCCACCGGGGAGCTGTTTTTT
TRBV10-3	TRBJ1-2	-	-	CAIGSGTSGYTF	TGTGCCATCGGATCCGGGACTTCTGGCTACACCTTC
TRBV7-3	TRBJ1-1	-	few	CASSFSTITEAFF	TGTGCCAGCAGCTTCAGCACGATAACTGAAGCTTTCTTT
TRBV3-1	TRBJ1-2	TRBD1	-	CASNRGQQSYGYTF	TGTGCCAGCAACAGGGGCCAGCAATCCTATGGCTACACCTTC
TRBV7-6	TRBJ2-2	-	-	CANSLGSGVELFF	TGTGCCAACAGCTTAGGTTCCGGGGTAGAGCTGTTTTTT
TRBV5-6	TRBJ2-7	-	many	CASSLVGWHEQYF	TGTGCCAGCAGCTTGGTTGGCTGGCACGAGCAGTACTTC
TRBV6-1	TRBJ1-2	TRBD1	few	CASSEGTGYGYTF	TGTGCCAGCAGTGAGGGGACAGGCTATGGCTACACCTTC
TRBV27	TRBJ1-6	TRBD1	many	CASSLTGITPLHF	TGTGCCAGCAGCCTGACAGGGATCACACCCCTCCACTTT
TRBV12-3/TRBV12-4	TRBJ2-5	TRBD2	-	CASNIRGGPEETQYF	TGTGCCAGCAACATTCGGGGGGGCCCGGAGGAGACCCAGTACTTC
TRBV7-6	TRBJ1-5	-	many	CASSLGERNQPQHF	TGTGCCAGCAGCTTAGGGGAGCGAAATCAGCCCCAGCATTTT
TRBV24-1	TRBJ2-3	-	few	CATSDRTVPDTQYF	TGTGCCACCAGTGACCGGACAGTTCCAGATACGCAGTATTTT
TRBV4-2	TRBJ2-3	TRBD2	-	CASSPGRTSGDDSDTQYF	TGTGCCAGCAGCCCAGGGAGGACTAGCGGGGACGATTCAGATACGCAGTATTTT
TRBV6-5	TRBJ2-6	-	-	CANRSRRGMSGANVLTF	TGTGCCAACAGATCGAGACGGGGGATGTCTGGGGCCAACGTCCTGACTTTC
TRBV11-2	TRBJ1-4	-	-	CASSLSQREFEKLFF	TGTGCCAGCAGCTTATCACAGCGCGAGTTTGAAAAACTGTTTTTT
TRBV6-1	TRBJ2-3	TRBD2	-	CASRAAMVAGGDTQYF	TGTGCCAGCAGGGCCGCGATGGTAGCGGGAGGAGATACGCAGTATTTT
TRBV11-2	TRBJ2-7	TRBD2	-	CASSYQGKAREGPYEQYF	TGTGCCAGCAGCTACCAGGGCAAGGCGCGGGAGGGACCCTACGAGCAGTACTTC
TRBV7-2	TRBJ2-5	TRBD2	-	CASSHSGRGETQYF	TGTGCCAGCAGCCATAGCGGGCGGGGTGAGACCCAGTACTTC
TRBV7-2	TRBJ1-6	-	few	CASSQEIGTYNSPLHF	TGTGCCAGCAGCCAAGAGATAGGGACCTATAATTCACCCCTCCACTTT
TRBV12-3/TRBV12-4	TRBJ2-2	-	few	CASSSTGAGELFF	TGTGCCAGCAGTTCCACGGGGGCCGGGGAGCTGTTTTTT
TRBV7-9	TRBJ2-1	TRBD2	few	CASSLGTSGKSSYNEQFF	TGTGCCAGCAGCTTAGGGACTAGCGGGAAGAGCTCCTACAATGAGCAGTTCTTC